Each of the 27 T cell receptor beta chains below was sequenced from the same sample in a study of CD8+CD57+ T cells in acquired aplastic anemia (dated by TCRdb to the late 2010s). Reads for this sample came from an Illumina HiSeq 2000. Genomic DNA served as template for TCR beta VDJ combination and CDR3 sequence profiling. TCRdb ran its own pipeline on the public reads, namely fastp trimming at Q25 and MiXCR clone calling, and kept in-frame beta chains. Under each unique CDR3 protein, matching rows form one entry showing the most common genes and DNA. The table for this sample lists approximately 45,000 distinct CDR3 sequences; about 73% of them were counted only once. Around 31% of the sample goes to the ten largest clones. The sample consisted of sorted CD4+, CD8+, or CD8+CD57+ T cells (not recorded which) from PBMCs. Every receptor here comes from a human donor in good health, serving as a control.

This clonotype has at least ten counts. DNA of the CDR3: TGCAGCGCAGTCCGACAGAGGAACTATGGCTACACCTTC. It translates to CSAVRQRNYGYTF. V and J are TRBV29-1 and TRBJ1-2, with D tentatively TRBD1 (5 bases). Trimming shortened V by 7 bases and J by 2 bases, and 14 bases separated the two germline ends. This CDR3 is built from 13 residues. Germline V gene sequence: CDR1 SQVTM, CDR2 ANQGSEA.

This clonotype was picked up one time. CDR3 protein: CASQPGQGVDGYTF. CDR3 DNA: TGTGCCAGCCAGCCGGGACAGGGAGTGGATGGCTACACCTTC. V is TRBV25-1 and J is TRBJ1-2, with 9 bases lining up with TRBD1. This CDR3 comprises 14 residues. The J segment lost 6 bases and the V segment lost 8 bases, leaving 10 bases of the junction unmatched. Germline V lookup: CDR1 MGHDK, CDR2 SYGVNS.

This clonotype showed up just once. The V call is TRBV24-1, the J call TRBJ1-5; D remains ambiguous. Trimming took off 4 bases at V and 6 bases at J, with 9 bases between the two ends. Germline CDR1 reads KGHDR; CDR2 reads SFDVKD. There are 13 residues in the CDR3. The CDR3 DNA reads as TGTGCCACCAGTGACTCACAAGGTCAGCCCCAGCATTTT. This encodes CATSDSQGQPQHF.

This clonotype has just one count. This chain connects TRBV25-1 to TRBJ1-1, with TRBD1 matching over 7 bases. V dropped 3 bases and J dropped 6; count of bases not matched to a gene: 13. The CDR3 sequence is 16 residues long. Germline V gene sequence: CDR1 MGHDK, CDR2 SYGVNS. The CDR3 DNA is TGTGCCAGCAGTGACTTCGCCACAGGGGAAGGGTCTGAAGCTTTCTTT. Translating it yields CASSDFATGEGSEAFF. Full variable domain (outside the CDR3, taken from reference TRBV25-1 and TRBJ1-1): EADIYQTPRYLVIGTGKKITLECSQTMGHDKMYWYQQDPGMELHLIHYSYGVNSTEKGDLSSESTVSRIRTEHFPLTLESARPSHTSQYLCASSDFATGEGSEAFFGQGTRLTVV.

Here the CDR3 reads CASSWTDADYGYTF. The CDR3 region has the DNA TGTGCCAGCAGCTGGACAGACGCCGACTATGGCTACACCTTC. This chain links TRBV5-6 with TRBJ1-2; weak D call: TRBD1 (6 bases). The CDR3 contains 14 residues. V was trimmed by 3 bases and J by 3 bases, leaving 12 bases between them. Germline values: CDR1 SGHDT, CDR2 YYEEEE.

V and J are TRBV5-1 and TRBJ2-1; 7 bases line up with TRBD2. After removal of 4 bases from V and 4 bases from J, the junction contained 5 bases not matched to a gene. This CDR3 is 14 amino acids long. Germline V lookup: CDR1 SGHRS, CDR2 YFSETQ. CDR3 amino acids: CASSHSGGYNEQFF. DNA of the CDR3: TGCGCCAGCAGCCATTCGGGGGGATACAATGAGCAGTTCTTC.

The CDR3 bases are TGTGCCAGTAGTATAGGGGCTAGCAACACCGGGGAGCTGTTTTTT. This sequence encodes CASSIGASNTGELFF. The rearrangement links TRBV19 to TRBJ2-2; perhaps TRBD2 as D (5 bases). Trimming left V 1 base short and J 2 bases short, with 8 bases between. This CDR3 contains 15 residues. The germline V gene has CDR1 LNHDA and CDR2 SQIVND (reference sequence).

V usage is TRBV9 and J usage is TRBJ2-5, with D unclear. V was pared by 5 bases and J by 4 bases, with 21 bases between. Germline assignment: CDR1 SGDLS and CDR2 YYNGEE. The CDR3 is 16 residues long. The CDR3 reads CASSIRPLSAVETQYF. In nucleotides, the CDR3 is TGTGCCAGCAGTATCCGGCCTCTTTCAGCTGTAGAGACCCAGTACTTC.

CDR3 in DNA: TGTGCCAGCAGTGGCGGGGTGGCTGGGGCCAACGTCCTGACTTTC. It translates to CASSGGVAGANVLTF. The chain uses TRBV25-1 and TRBJ2-6; D is perhaps TRBD2 (6 bases). CDR1 and CDR2 from the germline V gene are MGHDK and SYGVNS. Trimming pared 4 bases from V and 2 bases from J, leaving 9 bases between. This CDR3 is 15 amino acids long.

This chain joins TRBV20-1 and TRBJ1-5, with 9 bases fitting TRBD1. The J segment lost 11 bases and the V segment lost 3 bases, leaving 5 bases of the junction unmatched. In germline, CDR1 is DFQATT, CDR2 SNEGSKA (reference sequence). The CDR3 spans 12 residues. In DNA form, the CDR3 reads TGCAGTGCTAGCCGGACAGGGGAAGCCCAGCATTTT. Protein sequence: CSASRTGEAQHF.

This clonotype was seen more than once but under ten times. V is TRBV7-8 and J is TRBJ2-7, with TRBD2 as a possible D gene (5 bases). From germline, CDR1 is SGHVS and CDR2 FQNEAQ. V lost 3 bases and J 2 bases, leaving 8 bases between the germline ends. CDR3 length: 13 amino acids. CDR3 residues: CASSLKLAYEQYF. CDR3 bases: TGTGCCAGCAGCTTGAAACTAGCCTACGAGCAGTACTTC.

The V gene is TRBV25-1, the J gene TRBJ2-3, with 7 bases fitting TRBD1. This CDR3 region has 15 residues. After removal of 3 bases from V and 5 bases from J, the junction contained 8 bases not matched to a gene. The germline V gene encodes CDR1 MGHDK and CDR2 SYGVNS. The CDR3 nucleotides are TGTGCCAGCAGTGACACAACAAGGGACAGAGATACGCAGTATTTT. Translation gives CASSDTTRDRDTQYF.

The chain combines TRBV20-1 with TRBJ1-3; D is uncertain. Germline loops: CDR1 DFQATT, CDR2 SNEGSKA (reference sequence). Trimming cost V 1 base and J 4 bases, with 14 bases left between them. The CDR3 loop spans 15 amino acids. The CDR3 coding sequence is TGCAGTGCTAGAGGGCAGGCCCTCGGGGGAAACACCATATATTTT. This encodes CSARGQALGGNTIYF.

This clonotype has at least ten counts. This sequence joins TRBV7-9 and TRBJ2-2; no clear D gene. Germline-derived CDR1 and CDR2 are SEHNR and FQNEAQ (reference sequence). This CDR3 spans 13 amino acids. Trimming stripped 5 bases from V and 9 bases from J, with 13 bases between. The CDR3 DNA reads as TGTGCCAGCAGCCGAATTCCGCACCGGGAGCTGTTTTTT. It specifies CASSRIPHRELFF.

In this sample, this clonotype turned up once. The chain links TRBV10-3 to TRBJ2-3; D gene uncertain. The CDR3 loop spans 14 amino acids. The germline V gene has CDR1 ENHRY and CDR2 SYGVKD. Trimming removed 7 bases at V and 0 bases at J, with 11 bases between. CDR3 coding DNA: TGTGCCATCAAGGGCTCATTCAGCACAGATACGCAGTATTTT. It is translated as CAIKGSFSTDTQYF.

CDR3 DNA sequence: TGTGCCAGCAGCTTCGGCAGCCAAGAGACCCAGTACTTC. It yields the protein CASSFGSQETQYF. The rearrangement links TRBV5-4 to TRBJ2-5, with D unclear. The CDR3 is 13 residues long. The V and J ends lost 2 bases and 1 base respectively, with 6 bases between them. CDR1 and CDR2 (germline): SGHNT, YYREEE (reference sequence).

The V call is TRBV13, the J call TRBJ1-6; TRBD1 might be the D (5 bases). The CDR3 loop spans 14 amino acids. Germline CDR1 is PRHDT and CDR2 is FYEKMQ (reference sequence). Deletions cut 5 bases from V and 6 bases from J, with 11 bases between. The CDR3 reads CASSRSGFNSPLHF. CDR3 coding DNA: TGTGCCAGCAGCCGGTCAGGGTTTAATTCACCCCTCCACTTT.

V usage is TRBV2 and J usage is TRBJ1-2, with a tentative D call TRBD1 (6 bases). The CDR3 sequence is 13 residues long. Trimming cost V 5 bases and J 8 bases, with 15 bases left between them. Per germline, CDR1 SNHLY and CDR2 FYNNEI. The CDR3 sequence is CASSRQVSRGYTF. The CDR3 nucleotides are TGTGCCAGCAGTCGACAGGTTTCGCGGGGCTACACCTTC.

CDR3 nucleotide sequence: TGTGCCACCAGCAGAGATAGGGGACTGAACACTGAAGCTTTCTTT. Translating it yields CATSRDRGLNTEAFF. This rearrangement joins TRBV15 to TRBJ1-1; D is perhaps TRBD1 (5 bases). This CDR3 contains 15 residues. Germline V lookup: CDR1 LNHNV, CDR2 YYDKDF (reference sequence). With 0 bases removed from V and 0 bases from J, the gap between germline ends came to 8 bases.

The chain is built from TRBV19 and TRBJ1-2, with D possibly matching TRBD1 (5 bases). CDR1 is LNHDA, CDR2 SQIVND, per germline (reference sequence). This CDR3 has 15 amino acids. V was shortened by 3 bases and J by 4 bases, with 15 bases between the two germline ends. DNA for the CDR3: TGTGCCAGTAGTATTCTCAGGGATCGAGGCTATGGCTACACCTTC. Translating it yields CASSILRDRGYGYTF. Drawing the rest from reference TRBV19 and TRBJ1-2, the complete variable domain is DGGITQSPKYLFRKEGQNVTLSCEQNLNHDAMYWYRQDPGQGLRLIYYSQIVNDFQKGDIAEGYSVSREKKESFPLTVTSAQKNPTAFYLCASSILRDRGYGYTFGSGTRLTVV.

The rearrangement links TRBV29-1 to TRBJ1-2; D is uncertain. This CDR3 spans 11 amino acids. Germline lookup yields CDR1 SQVTM and CDR2 ANQGSEA. Trimming shortened V by 8 bases and J by 3 bases, and 10 bases separated the two germline ends. The CDR3 nucleotides are TGCAGCTCGGTCCAACACTATGGCTACACCTTC. It translates to CSSVQHYGYTF.

Here the CDR3 reads CASSGGLAGVIEQFF. The CDR3 coding sequence is TGCGCCAGCAGCGGCGGACTAGCGGGAGTTATTGAGCAGTTCTTC. The V call is TRBV10-2, the J call TRBJ2-1; 13 bases fit TRBD2. CDR3 length equals 15 residues. In germline, CDR1 is WSHSY, CDR2 SAAADI. V lost 6 bases, J lost 9 bases, and 8 bases stayed unmatched.

J is TRBJ1-5 and V is TRBV2; possible D gene TRBD1, 6 bases. V dropped 3 bases and J dropped 7 bases, with 13 bases sitting between them. Germline V CDR1 and CDR2: SNHLY, FYNNEI. The length of the CDR3 is 14 residues. CDR3 region: CASSEAGDYQPQHF. As DNA, the CDR3 is TGTGCCAGCAGTGAGGCAGGGGACTACCAGCCCCAGCATTTT.

This clonotype was detected a few times. The chain is built from TRBV19 and TRBJ1-2; D is undetermined. The ends were cut back, 1 base at V and 3 bases at J, with 6 bases in the middle. Germline loops: CDR1 LNHDA, CDR2 SQIVND (reference sequence). The CDR3 is 13 residues long. CDR3 sequence reads: CASSIGWDYGYTF. CDR3 coding DNA: TGTGCCAGTAGTATAGGGTGGGACTATGGCTACACCTTC. Using reference TRBV19 and TRBJ1-2 for the parts outside the CDR3, the full variable domain is DGGITQSPKYLFRKEGQNVTLSCEQNLNHDAMYWYRQDPGQGLRLIYYSQIVNDFQKGDIAEGYSVSREKKESFPLTVTSAQKNPTAFYLCASSIGWDYGYTFGSGTRLTVV.

This rearrangement joins TRBV24-1 to TRBJ2-7; 7 nucleotides match TRBD1. V was clipped by 10 bases and J by 1 base; unmatched bases: 6. Germline V gene lookup returns CDR1 KGHDR and CDR2 SFDVKD. The CDR3 contains 13 residues. Here the CDR3 DNA reads TGTGCCACTTCCCGGGACAGTTCCTACGAGCAGTACTTC. Translating gives CATSRDSSYEQYF.

The table lists this clonotype with a count of one. A read error may account for a junction end that differs from germline. This sequence joins TRBV7-6 and TRBJ1-6; 7 nucleotides line up with TRBD1. Germline CDR1 is SGHVS and CDR2 is FNYEAQ. This CDR3 is 14 amino acids long. This chain's CDR3 is CAGSLTGYNSPLHF. The CDR3 nucleotides are TGTGCCGGCAGCTTGACAGGGTATAATTCACCCCTCCACTTT.

This chain joins TRBV2 and TRBJ2-1; 12 bases line up with TRBD2. The CDR3 is made up of 17 amino acids. The germline V gene encodes CDR1 SNHLY and CDR2 FYNNEI. V shed 5 bases, J shed 1 base, and the junction held 6 bases outside the gene matches. The CDR3 DNA follows: TGTGCCAGCAGTCTACGGACTAGCGGGATTTCCTACAATGAGCAGTTCTTC. It codes for CASSLRTSGISYNEQFF.